The clone carrying this T cell receptor (beta chain) was counted many times. The sample is drawn from a study of molecular identifiers for immune sequencing clone quantification. Previously described methods and listed TCR primers were used for bulk TCR libraries. MiXCR was run by TCRdb on the PCR reads, yielding one entry per CDR3 protein. The sample shows about 640,000 distinct CDR3 sequences, about 20% of them seen only once. CDR1 and CDR2 (germline): DFQATT, SNEGSKA (reference sequence). V shed 3 bases and J 0 bases; nucleotides not matched to a gene: 2. CDR3 length: 15 amino acids. J is TRBJ2-3 and V is TRBV20-1; 11 positions agree with TRBD2. This TCR derives from a human donor in good health. Some libraries in this study had Jurkat cell RNA spiked in. Sequencing was done on a sample of naive CD8+ T cells from blood, with Jurkat cell RNA spiked in. Subset: FACS-sorted CD8+CD4-CCR7+CD45RA+ naive T cells. The CDR3: CSARTSGVSTDTQYF. The CDR3, as DNA: TGCAGTGCTAGGACTAGCGGGGTTAGCACAGATACGCAGTATTTT.